This T cell receptor beta chain stems from a study of tumor and adjacent non-tumor tissue in lung cancer. Whole-study results and caveats: In normal lung, the top 100 clones were significantly more dominant than in tumor.

The CDR3 consists of 14 residues. From germline, CDR1 is SGHNT and CDR2 YENEEA. Points on this clonotype: The antigen is not known. One end of the junction does not line up with germline, which may come from a read error.

No cell sorting was done before RNA was extracted from the tissue. The normal lung tissue was taken more than 3 cm from the tumor edge. TCRbeta libraries were built with three rounds of nested PCR, modified from ARM-PCR. TCRdb reprocessed the multiplex PCR reads with MiXCR, giving one entry per CDR3 protein. This sample yields about 86,000 distinct CDR3 sequences, of which 75% to 85% are seen a single time; 21% belongs to the top ten. The sequenced sample consisted of distant non-tumor lung tissue. This sequence originates from a woman aged 45-59 years with non-small cell lung cancer. The rearrangement links TRBV11-3 to TRBJ1-1; D gene unclear. The CDR3 protein is CVSSQTRVNTEAFF. CDR3 nucleotide sequence: TGTGTCAGCAGCCAGACACGGGTGAACACTGAAGCTTTCTTT.